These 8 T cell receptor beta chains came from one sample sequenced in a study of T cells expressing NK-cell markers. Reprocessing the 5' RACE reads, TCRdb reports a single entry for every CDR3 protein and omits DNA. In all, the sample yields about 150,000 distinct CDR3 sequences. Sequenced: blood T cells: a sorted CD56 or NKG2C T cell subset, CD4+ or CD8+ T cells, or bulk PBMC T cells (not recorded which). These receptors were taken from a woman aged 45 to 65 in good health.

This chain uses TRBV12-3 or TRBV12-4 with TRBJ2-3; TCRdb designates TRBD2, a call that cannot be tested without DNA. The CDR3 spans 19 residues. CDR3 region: CASSSARGTTAPNTDTQYF.

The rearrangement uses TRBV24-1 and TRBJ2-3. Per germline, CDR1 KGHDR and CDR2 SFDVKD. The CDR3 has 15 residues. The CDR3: CATSATQESTDTQYF.

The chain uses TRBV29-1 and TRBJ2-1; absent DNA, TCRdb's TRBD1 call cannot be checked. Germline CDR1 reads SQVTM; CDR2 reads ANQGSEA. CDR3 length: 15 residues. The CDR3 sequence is CSVEFGRGLGNEQFF.

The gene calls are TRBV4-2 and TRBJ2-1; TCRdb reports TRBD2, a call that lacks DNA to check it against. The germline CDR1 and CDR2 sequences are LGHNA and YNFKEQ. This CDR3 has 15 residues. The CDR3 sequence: CASSQAHSGKNEQFF.

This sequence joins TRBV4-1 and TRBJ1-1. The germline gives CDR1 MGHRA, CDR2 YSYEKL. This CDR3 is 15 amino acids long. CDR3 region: CASSQVLSEDTEAFF.

The CDR3: CATSGTVNTGELFF. The chain joins TRBV24-1 to TRBJ2-2. Germline V gene sequence: CDR1 KGHDR, CDR2 SFDVKD. This CDR3 has 14 amino acids.

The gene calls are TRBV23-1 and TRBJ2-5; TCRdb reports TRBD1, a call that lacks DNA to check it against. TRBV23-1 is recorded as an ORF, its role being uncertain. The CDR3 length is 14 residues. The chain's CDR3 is CASRGTGSQETQYF.

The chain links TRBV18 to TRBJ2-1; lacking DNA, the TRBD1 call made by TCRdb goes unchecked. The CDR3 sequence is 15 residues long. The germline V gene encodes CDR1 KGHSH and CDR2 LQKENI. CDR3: CASSPRNGTHNEQFF.